The 24 T cell receptor beta chains presented below share a single source sample, sequenced in a study of shared clonotypes between healthy human individuals. This table comes from immunoSEQ multiplex PCR, and its TCRdb copy is limited to in-frame clones, with some not included. The sample holds around 2.3 million clones; approximately 96% are singletons and the top ten take around 0.13%. Material: naive CD4+ T cells sorted from blood. Subset specified: CD45RA+ positively selected. Receptors were obtained from a man younger than 35 in good health.

Only one count was recorded for this clone. The junction shows a germline mismatch at one end, possibly a read error. V usage is TRBV7-7 and J usage is TRBJ2-2, with 7 positions matching TRBD1. CDR1 is SSHAT and CDR2 is FNYEAQ in the germline V gene (reference sequence). CDR3 length equals 14 residues. CDR3 amino acids: CASSQTGFTGELFF. The CDR3 nucleotides read TGTGCTAGCAGTCAGACAGGGTTCACCGGGGAGCTGTTTTTT.

CDR3 DNA sequence: TGTGCCAGCAGCTTAGTAGGGACTAGCGGGATACCCGGGGAGCTGTTTTTT. Encoded protein: CASSLVGTSGIPGELFF. This chain connects TRBV7-2 to TRBJ2-2; 13 bases line up with TRBD2. The V segment lost 1 base and the J segment 6 bases; nucleotides outside the gene matches: 5. Germline V gene lookup returns CDR1 SGHTA and CDR2 FQGNSA. CDR3 size: 17 residues.

Regarding this clone: The sample contains more than one DNA sequence encoding this CDR3. The chain carries TRBV30 and TRBJ1-5; 7 bases line up with TRBD1. Looked up from germline, CDR1 is GTSNPN and CDR2 is SVGIG (reference sequence). This CDR3 has 14 residues. The J segment lost 4 bases and the V segment lost 2 bases, leaving 5 bases of the junction unmatched. DNA for the CDR3: TGTGCCTGGAGTCGGACAGGTTTAAATCAGCCCCAGCATTTT. It translates to CAWSRTGLNQPQHF.

The chain combines TRBV6-4 with TRBJ1-2; no clear D gene. Trimming removed 6 bases from V and 8 bases from J, with 13 bases in between. The CDR3 has 12 amino acids. Looked up from germline, CDR1 is MRHNA and CDR2 is SNTAGT. Written as DNA, the CDR3 is TGTGCCAGCAGGCAGGAGGTGGGCGGCTACACCTTC. This gives the protein CASRQEVGGYTF.

This chain links TRBV11-2 with TRBJ2-7; 9 bases are a match to TRBD2. The V segment lost 1 base and the J segment 5 bases; nucleotides outside the gene matches: 6. Germline CDR1 reads SGHAT; CDR2 reads FQNNGV. The CDR3 length is 15 residues. The CDR3 bases are TGTGCCAGCAGCTTAGGAGCGGGAGGCAGGGACGAGCAGTACTTC. Residues: CASSLGAGGRDEQYF.

The chain is built from TRBV2 and TRBJ2-7; 7 positions agree with TRBD2. Trimming took 6 bases from V and 2 from J; bases not matched to a gene: 7. CDR1 SNHLY and CDR2 FYNNEI come from the germline V gene. This CDR3 is 14 amino acids long. The CDR3 sequence is CASRPRGGPYEQYF. The CDR3 bases are TGTGCCAGCAGGCCCCGGGGAGGGCCCTACGAGCAGTACTTC.

This clone was observed a single time. This chain connects TRBV9 to TRBJ2-2; D gene uncertain. Germline V lookup: CDR1 SGDLS, CDR2 YYNGEE. V lost 0 bases and J lost 4, with 10 bases in between. The CDR3 loop spans 15 amino acids. This chain's CDR3 is CASSVGRGATGELFF. For the CDR3, the DNA is TGTGCCAGCAGCGTAGGTCGAGGAGCCACCGGGGAGCTGTTTTTT.

The J gene is TRBJ1-1, the V gene TRBV2; maybe TRBD1 (5 bases). This CDR3 has 13 amino acids. The germline gives CDR1 SNHLY, CDR2 FYNNEI. V shed 2 bases and J shed 3 bases, with 7 bases lying between them. CDR3 residues: CASSEWGYTEAFF. CDR3 bases: TGTGCCAGCAGTGAATGGGGGTACACTGAAGCTTTCTTT.

CDR3 sequence reads: CASRDLQGTGNTIYF. In DNA form, the CDR3 reads TGTGCCAGTAGGGACTTACAGGGGACTGGAAACACCATATATTTT. The chain joins TRBV19 to TRBJ1-3; 7 bases match TRBD1. The J segment lost 2 bases and the V segment lost 6 bases, leaving 7 bases of the junction unmatched. This CDR3 comprises 15 residues. Per the germline V gene, CDR1 is LNHDA and CDR2 is SQIVND (reference sequence).

The J gene is TRBJ1-2, the V gene TRBV5-4; D is possibly TRBD1 (5 bases). Germline V gene data show CDR1 as SGHNT and CDR2 as YYREEE (reference sequence). The CDR3 runs 15 residues. V was trimmed by 4 bases and J by 4 bases, leaving 17 bases between them. The DNA of the CDR3 is TGTGCCAGCAGCCAGGGAATGGAGAGTCGCTATGGCTACACCTTC. It encodes CASSQGMESRYGYTF.

The rearrangement links TRBV6-5 to TRBJ2-7; TRBD1 might be the D (5 bases). Germline values: CDR1 MNHEY, CDR2 SVGAGI. Trimming removed 2 bases from V and 2 bases from J, with 16 bases in between. The CDR3 runs to 16 residues. The CDR3, as DNA: TGTGCCAGCAGTTACGAGCAGGGTACAACAACCTACGAGCAGTACTTC. Amino acids: CASSYEQGTTTYEQYF.

The rearrangement links TRBV6-6 to TRBJ2-7; TRBD1 matches 9 bases. Losses at the gene ends were 2 bases for V and 5 bases for J; bases not matched to a gene: 7. The CDR3 is made up of 15 amino acids. Germline lookup yields CDR1 MNHNY and CDR2 SVGAGI (reference sequence). CDR3 residues: CASSYGTGLINEQYF. DNA for the CDR3: TGTGCCAGCAGTTACGGGACAGGGCTTATAAACGAGCAGTACTTC.

DNA of the CDR3: TGTGCCAGTAGTATCACGGGAGGGTACACCGGGGAGCTGTTTTTT. This translates into CASSITGGYTGELFF. This chain joins TRBV19 and TRBJ2-2, with 8 nucleotides matching TRBD2. Germline CDR1 reads LNHDA; CDR2 reads SQIVND (reference sequence). The CDR3 runs 15 residues. Trimming cost V 3 bases and J 3 bases; bases outside gene matches: 3. Drawing the rest from reference TRBV19 and TRBJ2-2, the complete variable domain is DGGITQSPKYLFRKEGQNVTLSCEQNLNHDAMYWYRQDPGQGLRLIYYSQIVNDFQKGDIAEGYSVSREKKESFPLTVTSAQKNPTAFYLCASSITGGYTGELFFGEGSRLTVL.

The chain carries TRBV6-6 and TRBJ2-2; 7 bases line up with TRBD1. The germline V gene encodes CDR1 MNHNY and CDR2 SVGAGI (reference sequence). V lost 6 bases, J lost 7 bases, and 11 bases stayed unmatched. The CDR3 covers 15 residues. The CDR3 spells CASRPPTGDVGELFF. CDR3 nucleotide sequence: TGTGCCAGCAGGCCCCCTACAGGGGACGTCGGGGAGCTGTTTTTT.

This rearrangement joins TRBV7-2 to TRBJ2-3; D is uncertain. The CDR3 is made up of 12 amino acids. CDR1 is SGHTA, CDR2 FQGNSA, per germline. The V end lost 1 base, the J end lost 9 bases, and 8 bases lay between the germline ends. The CDR3 DNA follows: TGTGCCAGCAGCTTAGAACAGCCCACGCAGTATTTT. This sequence encodes CASSLEQPTQYF.

This chain uses TRBV11-2 with TRBJ1-2, with D perhaps matching TRBD1 (5 bases). There are 16 residues in the CDR3. V was trimmed by 1 base and J by 7 bases, leaving 19 bases between them. Germline V gene data show CDR1 as SGHAT and CDR2 as FQNNGV. The CDR3 here is CASSLVLAGLGGGYTF. The CDR3 region has the DNA TGTGCCAGCAGCTTAGTCCTCGCGGGGCTTGGTGGTGGCTACACCTTC.

This clone was recorded only once. As DNA, the CDR3 is TGTGCCAGTAGTATCAAGCAGGGGGCTTACAATGAGCAGTTCTTC. It is translated as CASSIKQGAYNEQFF. V and J are TRBV19 and TRBJ2-1; 8 bases match TRBD1. The germline CDR1 and CDR2 sequences are LNHDA and SQIVND (reference sequence). This CDR3 region has 15 residues. V shed 3 bases, J shed 4 bases, and the junction held 5 bases outside the gene matches.

The chain links TRBV6-5 to TRBJ2-1; 10 nucleotides agree with TRBD2. The germline gives CDR1 MNHEY, CDR2 SVGAGI. The trim removed 2 bases at V and 10 bases at J, leaving 8 bases unmatched. The CDR3 runs to 15 residues. DNA of the CDR3: TGTGCCAGCAGTTACGTCACTAGCGGGGCGGGGGAGCAGTTCTTC. Its protein product is CASSYVTSGAGEQFF.

This clone was seen once. This chain connects TRBV4-1 to TRBJ1-1; D gene uncertain. The germline gives CDR1 MGHRA, CDR2 YSYEKL. The germline V and J ends were trimmed by 0 bases and 11 bases, with 13 bases remaining between them. The CDR3 extends over 13 amino acids. DNA of the CDR3: TGCGCCAGCAGCCAAGATCCCTCGGCTCAGGCTTTCTTT. Encoded protein: CASSQDPSAQAFF.

J is TRBJ2-3 and V is TRBV6-5, with 7 bases identical to TRBD2. CDR3 length equals 13 residues. Trimming removed 7 bases from V and 7 bases from J; junction bases left unmatched: 8. Germline V gene sequence: CDR1 MNHEY, CDR2 SVGAGI. The CDR3 reads CASKVGGTNTQYF. The CDR3, as DNA: TGTGCCAGCAAGGTGGGGGGGACGAATACGCAGTATTTT.

As for this clone: This same CDR3 is encoded by further DNA sequences in the sample. V is TRBV20-1 and J is TRBJ1-1; maybe TRBD1 (6 bases). CDR1 DFQATT and CDR2 SNEGSKA come from the germline V gene (reference sequence). The germline V and J ends were trimmed by 6 bases and 8 bases, with 13 bases remaining between them. CDR3 size: 11 residues. This CDR3 reads CSAIPQGEAFF. As DNA, the CDR3 is TGCAGTGCCATTCCACAGGGAGAAGCTTTCTTT.

This sequence joins TRBV4-1 and TRBJ1-5; D gene uncertain. The CDR3 sequence is 15 residues long. Trimming cost V 4 bases and J 1 base, with 11 bases left between them. Germline CDR1 MGHRA, CDR2 YSYEKL. The CDR3 spells CASSRAAVSNQPQHF. In nucleotides, the CDR3 is TGCGCCAGCAGCCGAGCGGCAGTCAGCAATCAGCCCCAGCATTTT.

This sequence joins TRBV7-2 and TRBJ2-2, with 10 positions matching TRBD2. Trimming removed 7 bases from V and 6 bases from J; junction bases left unmatched: 8. Per germline, CDR1 SGHTA and CDR2 FQGNSA. CDR3 size: 15 residues. The CDR3, as DNA: TGTGCCAGCACCTGGCTAGCGGGAGTCCCCGGGGAGCTGTTTTTT. Its protein is CASTWLAGVPGELFF.

As DNA, the CDR3 is TGTGCCAGCAGCGTTGAACAGGGCGCAACTAATGAAAAACTGTTTTTT. Residues: CASSVEQGATNEKLFF. The chain recombines TRBV7-2 with TRBJ1-4; a possible D gene is TRBD1 (6 bases). CDR3 length equals 16 residues. V dropped 5 bases and J dropped 0 bases, with 13 bases sitting between them. Germline values: CDR1 SGHTA, CDR2 FQGNSA.